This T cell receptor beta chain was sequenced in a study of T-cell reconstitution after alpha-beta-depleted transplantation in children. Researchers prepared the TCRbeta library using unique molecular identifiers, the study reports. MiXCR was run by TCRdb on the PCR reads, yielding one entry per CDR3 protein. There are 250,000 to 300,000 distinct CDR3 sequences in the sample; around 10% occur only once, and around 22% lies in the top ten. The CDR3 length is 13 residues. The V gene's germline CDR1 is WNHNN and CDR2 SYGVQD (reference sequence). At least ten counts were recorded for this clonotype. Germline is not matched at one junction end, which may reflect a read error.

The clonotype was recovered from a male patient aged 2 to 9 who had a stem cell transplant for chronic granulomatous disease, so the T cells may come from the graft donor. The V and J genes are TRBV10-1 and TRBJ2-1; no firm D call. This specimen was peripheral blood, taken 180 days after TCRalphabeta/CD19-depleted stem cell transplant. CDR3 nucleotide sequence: TGCGCCAGCAGTGAGGTCTCCGACAATGAGCAGTTCTTC. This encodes CASSEVSDNEQFF.